The rows below give T cell receptor beta chains drawn from one sample of a study of cytotoxic CD8 clonotypes in ibrutinib-treated CLL. The protocol was immunoSEQ multiplex PCR, while the TCRdb copy is restricted to in-frame clones and leaves out a portion. The sample has about 120,000 clones, under 70% seen once. Material: PBMCs, obtained after 24 months of ibrutinib treatment. Source of these receptors: a human donor with chronic lymphocytic leukemia. Each CDR3 is given with its conserved first and last residue. The order of the fields is V gene, J gene, D gene, clone size, CDR3 DNA, CDR3 protein. D genes are given only for firm matches. Clone size is given for some rows only: seen once, a few or many times, or a class if the clone is expanded.

V: TRBV27
J: TRBJ2-2
D: .
size: .
DNA: TGTGCCAGCACAGTCGGCGTTAGCGGCACCGGGGAGCTGTTTTTT
CDR3: CASTVGVSGTGELFF

V: TRBV5-1
J: TRBJ1-6
D: .
size: many
DNA: TGCGCCAGCAGCTTGGCCATTGATAATTCACCCCTCCACTTT
CDR3: CASSLAIDNSPLHF

V: TRBV4-1
J: TRBJ2-1
D: TRBD2
size: .
DNA: TGCGCCAGCAGCCAAGATGGGCTAGCGGGCAATGAGCAGTTCTTC
CDR3: CASSQDGLAGNEQFF

V: TRBV6-5
J: TRBJ1-3
D: .
size: .
DNA: TGTGCCAGCAGGCAGGGTTTTGGAAACACCATATATTTT
CDR3: CASRQGFGNTIYF

V: TRBV6-6
J: TRBJ1-5
D: TRBD1
size: .
DNA: TGTGCCAGCAGTTACTCGACAGGGGAGAATCAGCCCCAGCATTTT
CDR3: CASSYSTGENQPQHF

V: TRBV6-1
J: TRBJ2-2
D: .
size: .
DNA: TGTGCCAGCAGTGTCCGGGACAACGAGAGCGGGGAGCTGTTTTTT
CDR3: CASSVRDNESGELFF

V: TRBV20-1
J: TRBJ2-1
D: .
size: few
DNA: TGCAGTGTTGACGACTACAATGAGCAGTTCTTC
CDR3: CSVDDYNEQFF

V: TRBV27
J: TRBJ2-7
D: TRBD1
size: .
DNA: TGTGCCAGCAGTTTAGGGTGGGGACAGGGGGTCTACGAGCAGTACTTC
CDR3: CASSLGWGQGVYEQYF

V: TRBV6-1
J: TRBJ1-6
D: .
size: few
DNA: TGTGCCAGCAGTGAATCAAAAAGGGGTTCACCCCTCCACTTT
CDR3: CASSESKRGSPLHF

V: TRBV19
J: TRBJ2-7
D: TRBD1
size: .
DNA: TGTGCCACCGAGGGGGCTGGGGAGCAGTACTTC
CDR3: CATEGAGEQYF

V: TRBV5-4
J: TRBJ2-5
D: TRBD2
size: once
DNA: TGTGCCAGCAGCTGGACTAGCGGTGCAGAGACCCAGTACTTC
CDR3: CASSWTSGAETQYF

V: TRBV11-1
J: TRBJ2-5
D: .
size: .
DNA: TGTGCCAGCAGCTTGAGAACCGGACTCATCCCCATTTACTTC
CDR3: CASSLRTGLIPIYF

V: TRBV6-5
J: TRBJ2-7
D: TRBD2
size: .
DNA: TGTGCCAGCAGTTACTCGCGGGAGCCCTACGAGCAGTACTTC
CDR3: CASSYSREPYEQYF

V: TRBV4-2
J: TRBJ2-7
D: .
size: .
DNA: TGTGCCAGCAGCTTGAAGGGCACGTACGAGCAGTACTTC
CDR3: CASSLKGTYEQYF

V: TRBV20-1
J: TRBJ1-2
D: .
size: many
DNA: TGCAGTGGCAGGGTCGGGGCCGGCTACACCTTC
CDR3: CSGRVGAGYTF

V: TRBV4-3
J: TRBJ2-1
D: TRBD1
size: few
DNA: TGCGCCAGCAGCCAAGGATACAGGGGAAATGAGCAGTTCTTC
CDR3: CASSQGYRGNEQFF

V: TRBV10-2
J: TRBJ2-7
D: .
size: few
DNA: TGCGCCAGCAGTGAGGATGCCATCTACGAGCAGTACTTC
CDR3: CASSEDAIYEQYF

V: TRBV5-1
J: TRBJ2-5
D: .
size: .
DNA: TGCGCCAGCAGCTCCGGGGATTTAAGGGAGACCCAGTACTTC
CDR3: CASSSGDLRETQYF

V: TRBV6-1
J: TRBJ1-3
D: .
size: .
DNA: TGTGCCAGCAGTGAAGCGATGGGGAACACCATATATTTT
CDR3: CASSEAMGNTIYF

V: TRBV5-8
J: TRBJ2-1
D: .
size: .
DNA: TGTGCGAGCATCCCAGGAGACTCAGCCTTTAGCTCCTACAATGAGCAGTTCTTC
CDR3: CASIPGDSAFSSYNEQFF

V: TRBV5-4
J: TRBJ2-7
D: TRBD1
size: few
DNA: TGTGCCAGCAAAGGACAGGACCACTACGAGCAGTACTTC
CDR3: CASKGQDHYEQYF

V: TRBV5-1
J: TRBJ1-2
D: .
size: few
DNA: TGCGCCAGCAGCTTGGAGACGCTGGGCGCTAACTATGGCTACACCTTC
CDR3: CASSLETLGANYGYTF

V: TRBV19
J: TRBJ2-1
D: .
size: .
DNA: TGTGCCAGTAGTATTCAGGCAGGTAGGGCCAATGAGCAGTTCTTC
CDR3: CASSIQAGRANEQFF

V: TRBV9
J: TRBJ1-5
D: TRBD1
size: many
DNA: TGTGCCAGCAGCGTAGAGGGGACAGGGAATCAGCCCCAGCATTTT
CDR3: CASSVEGTGNQPQHF

V: TRBV30
J: TRBJ1-5
D: TRBD1
size: .
DNA: TGTGCCTGGAGTAACAGGGGGCTCGGGCAGCCCCAGCATTTT
CDR3: CAWSNRGLGQPQHF

V: TRBV7-6
J: TRBJ1-2
D: .
size: .
DNA: TGTGCCAGCAGCTTCAGTGGCAGGGATGGCTACACCTTC
CDR3: CASSFSGRDGYTF

V: TRBV30
J: TRBJ1-4
D: TRBD1
size: .
DNA: TGTGCCTGGAGTTCCATAGGGACAGGGGGGGAAAAACTGTTTTTT
CDR3: CAWSSIGTGGEKLFF

V: TRBV30
J: TRBJ1-1
D: TRBD1
size: .
DNA: TGTGCCTGGAGTAAAGACAGGGTGGAAGTTACTGAAGCTTTCTTT
CDR3: CAWSKDRVEVTEAFF

V: TRBV11-3
J: TRBJ1-2
D: .
size: .
DNA: TGTGCCAGCACCCTAGGGGCCGCCCTGGGCGGACGGTCCGTAACAGGCTACACCTTC
CDR3: CASTLGAALGGRSVTGYTF

V: TRBV19
J: TRBJ2-7
D: .
size: many
DNA: TGTGCCAGTAGTATTTGGTCGCACTCCTACGAGCAGTACTTC
CDR3: CASSIWSHSYEQYF

V: TRBV28
J: TRBJ2-6
D: .
size: .
DNA: TGTGCCAGCACTCGGCGCTCTGGGGCCAACGTCCTGACTTTC
CDR3: CASTRRSGANVLTF

V: TRBV14
J: TRBJ1-6
D: .
size: .
DNA: TGTGCCAGCAGCCAGTCCGAGCGTTCACCCCTCCACTTT
CDR3: CASSQSERSPLHF

V: TRBV7-2
J: TRBJ2-2
D: .
size: few
DNA: TGTGCCAGCAGCACCAGGGGATTGAACACCGGGGAGCTGTTTTTT
CDR3: CASSTRGLNTGELFF

V: TRBV5-4
J: TRBJ2-1
D: TRBD1
size: few
DNA: TGTGCCAGCAGCCCAGGGGGCTCCTACAATGAGCAGTTCTTC
CDR3: CASSPGGSYNEQFF

V: TRBV6-1
J: TRBJ2-7
D: TRBD1
size: .
DNA: TGTGCCAGCAAGCACCGGGACAGGTCTTCCTACGAGCAGTACTTC
CDR3: CASKHRDRSSYEQYF

V: TRBV7-3
J: TRBJ2-4
D: TRBD1
size: .
DNA: TGTGCCAGCAGCTCCACCGGGACAGGGGGCGAAAACATTCAGTACTTC
CDR3: CASSSTGTGGENIQYF

V: TRBV29-1
J: TRBJ2-7
D: TRBD1
size: .
DNA: TGCAGCGTGGGTGGACAGGGAACCTACGAGCAGTACTTC
CDR3: CSVGGQGTYEQYF

V: TRBV5-1
J: TRBJ2-1
D: .
size: .
DNA: TGCGCCAGCAGCTTGGTTAGCCCTGAGCAGTTCTTC
CDR3: CASSLVSPEQFF

V: TRBV19
J: TRBJ1-4
D: .
size: .
DNA: TGTGCCAGTAGTCAGGGAAGGGAAAAACTGTTTTTT
CDR3: CASSQGREKLFF

V: TRBV6-6
J: TRBJ1-2
D: TRBD1
size: .
DNA: TGTGCCAGCAGTTACCCCGGGCAGGGGGCAGACTACACCTTC
CDR3: CASSYPGQGADYTF

V: TRBV9
J: TRBJ1-2
D: TRBD1
size: .
DNA: TGTGCCAGCAGCGTAGCAGGGGGCGGTTATGGCTACACCTTC
CDR3: CASSVAGGGYGYTF

V: TRBV29-1
J: TRBJ2-3
D: .
size: .
DNA: TGCAGCGTCGCAGACAGCGTGGGGGATACGCAGTATTTT
CDR3: CSVADSVGDTQYF

V: TRBV4-1
J: TRBJ2-2
D: .
size: .
DNA: TGCGCCAGCAGCCTGGGGGGTGTCGGGGAGCTGTTTTTT
CDR3: CASSLGGVGELFF

V: TRBV25-1
J: TRBJ2-1
D: TRBD1
size: .
DNA: TGTGCCAGCAGTCAAACAGGGGTCTACAATGAGCAGTTCTTC
CDR3: CASSQTGVYNEQFF

V: TRBV30
J: TRBJ1-5
D: TRBD1
size: .
DNA: TGTGCCTGGAGTCCGGGACAGGGGGCTAATCAGCCCCAGCATTTT
CDR3: CAWSPGQGANQPQHF

V: TRBV5-1
J: TRBJ1-2
D: .
size: .
DNA: TGCGCCAGCAGCCCCGAAGGGCAGGGGCTTCTCGATGGCTACACCTTC
CDR3: CASSPEGQGLLDGYTF

V: TRBV7-2
J: TRBJ2-7
D: TRBD2
size: once
DNA: TGTGCCAGCAGCTTAGCGGGCGCGGGGGGGTACGAGCAGTACTTC
CDR3: CASSLAGAGGYEQYF

V: TRBV6-1
J: TRBJ1-5
D: .
size: few
DNA: TGTGCCAGCAGTGACCTCACCCAGCATTTT
CDR3: CASSDLTQHF